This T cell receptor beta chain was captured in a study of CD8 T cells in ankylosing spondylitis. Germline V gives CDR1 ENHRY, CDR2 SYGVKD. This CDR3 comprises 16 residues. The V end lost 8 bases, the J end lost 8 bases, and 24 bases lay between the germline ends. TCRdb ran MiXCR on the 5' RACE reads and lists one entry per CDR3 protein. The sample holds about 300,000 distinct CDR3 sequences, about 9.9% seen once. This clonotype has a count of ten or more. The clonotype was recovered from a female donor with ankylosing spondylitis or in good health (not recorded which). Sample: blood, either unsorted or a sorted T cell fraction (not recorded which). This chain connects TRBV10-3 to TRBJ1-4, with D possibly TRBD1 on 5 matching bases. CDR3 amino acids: CAIGKNFGTPSEKLFF. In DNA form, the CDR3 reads TGTGCCATCGGGAAAAACTTCGGGACTCCGAGCGAAAAACTGTTTTTT.